These 8 T cell receptor beta chains were all obtained from the same sample, sequenced in a study of blood T cell repertoires in COVID-19. Repertoires were generated with immunoSEQ multiplex PCR, while TCRdb's copy carries only in-frame clones and drops some. The sample yields roughly 120,000 clones, 82% seen once. Sequencing used peripheral blood. These TCRs come from a man aged 70 or older with acute or convalescent COVID-19.

This chain links TRBV6-5 with TRBJ1-5; 7 bases line up with TRBD1. The junction had 8 bases not matched to a gene; V was cut back by 4 bases and J by 2 bases. In germline, CDR1 is MNHEY, CDR2 SVGAGI. There are 16 residues in the CDR3. CDR3 nucleotides: TGTGCCAGCAGTTCATACAGGGGCCCGGGCAATCAGCCCCAGCATTTT. Encoded protein: CASSSYRGPGNQPQHF.

This clone was detected once. The V call is TRBV4-1, the J call TRBJ2-7; 10 nucleotides line up with TRBD1. From germline, CDR1 is MGHRA and CDR2 YSYEKL. V dropped 3 bases and J dropped 5; count of bases not matched to a gene: 4. CDR3 length: 14 amino acids. CDR3 residues: CASSQAGQGNEQYF. As DNA, the CDR3 is TGCGCCAGCAGCCAGGCGGGACAGGGGAACGAGCAGTACTTC.

The rearrangement uses TRBV19 and TRBJ2-7; tentatively, D is TRBD2 (5 bases). Trimming shortened V by 9 bases and J by 3 bases, and 21 bases separated the two germline ends. The CDR3 covers 15 residues. CDR1 LNHDA and CDR2 SQIVND come from the germline V gene (reference sequence). The CDR3 spells CASERTGMPLYEQYF. The CDR3 coding sequence is TGTGCCAGCGAACGGACGGGGATGCCCCTCTACGAGCAGTACTTC.

V and J are TRBV3-1 (or the pseudogene TRBV3-2) and TRBJ1-2, with D perhaps matching TRBD1 (5 bases). The CDR3 is made up of 17 amino acids. Germline V gives CDR1 LGHDT, CDR2 YNNKEL (reference sequence). Trimming left V 6 bases short and J 3 bases short, with 23 bases between. The DNA for the CDR3 is TGTGCCAGCAGTCAGGGTAGCTCATGGGGGGTGGACTATGGCTACACCTTC. Protein product: CASSQGSSWGVDYGYTF.

This clone appeared a few times. The chain couples TRBV5-1 to TRBJ1-2, with a weak D call TRBD1 (5 bases). Germline lookup yields CDR1 SGHRS and CDR2 YFSETQ. V gave up 3 bases and J gave up 3 bases, with 15 bases separating them. The CDR3 totals 15 residues. For the CDR3, the DNA is TGCGCCAGCAGCTCGGCAGGGATAACGGACTATGGCTACACCTTC. It specifies CASSSAGITDYGYTF.

The chain links TRBV6-1 to TRBJ1-5; D is ambiguous. This CDR3 is built from 15 residues. Germline assignment: CDR1 MNHNS and CDR2 SASEGT. The V end was cut by 3 bases, the J end by 4 bases, with 13 bases between. The DNA of the CDR3 is TGTGCCAGCAGTGAGGTGGAGCTGGCGAATCAGCCCCAGCATTTT. Protein product: CASSEVELANQPQHF.

CDR3 nucleotide sequence: TGTGCCAGCAGCTTGACTGAGGGCGGGGAGCTGTTTTTT. Translated, it gives CASSLTEGGELFF. The V gene is TRBV5-4, the J gene TRBJ2-2; TRBD2 might be the D (5 bases). The CDR3 is 13 amino acids. Germline V lookup: CDR1 SGHNT, CDR2 YYREEE (reference sequence). V lost 1 base and J 7 bases, leaving 8 bases between the germline ends. Full variable domain (rest looked up from reference TRBV5-4 and TRBJ2-2): ETGVTQSPTHLIKTRGQQVTLRCSSQSGHNTVSWYQQALGQGPQFIFQYYREEENGRGNFPPRFSGLQFPNYSSELNVNALELDDSALYLCASSLTEGGELFFGEGSRLTVL.

V is TRBV6-5 and J is TRBJ1-5; D may be TRBD1 (5 bases). In germline, CDR1 is MNHEY, CDR2 SVGAGI. V was cut by 6 bases and J by 10 bases, with 13 bases left in between. The CDR3 covers 12 residues. In DNA form, the CDR3 reads TGTGCCAGCAGCCGATTCCAGGGTCCCCAGCATTTT. Its translation: CASSRFQGPQHF.